This T cell receptor (beta chain) was sequenced during a study of vaccination and CD4 T cells after COVID-19. Turning to the study itself: Overlapping spike peptides served as the stimulus for the cells. These peptides came from SARS-CoV-2 and from the common cold coronaviruses HCoV-NL63, HCoV-OC43 and HCoV-229E.

Per the germline V gene, CDR1 is MNHNS and CDR2 is SASEGT. V was pared by 7 bases and J by 4 bases, with 13 bases between. This CDR3 is built from 13 residues. Documented treatment: roughly 11-day PBMC culture with coronavirus spike peptide pools or control peptides (ViraFEST assay). Peptide pools at 9.5 to 10 ug/ml, together with roughly 10 IU/ml IL-2, were added to cultures of approximately 2 million PBMCs per well. Regarding this clonotype: Its antigen is not identified.

The assay that was used to sequence DNA from cultured CD4+ T cells was the Oncomine TCR Beta short-read assay. TCRdb processed the PCR reads anew with MiXCR; each CDR3 protein has one entry. The sample yields approximately 18,000 distinct CDR3 sequences, 25% to 30% seen once. This chain links TRBV6-1 with TRBJ1-2; a possible D gene is TRBD1 (6 bases). What was sequenced was cultured CD4+ T cells from blood. The TCR sequence derives from a human donor with COVID-19. CDR3 nucleotides: TGTGCCAGCAATGGAGGGGGGTCCTATGGCTACACCTTC. The encoded protein is CASNGGGSYGYTF.